This entry is about one T cell receptor beta chain. The V end was cut by 6 bases, the J end by 6 bases, with 12 bases between. Germline V CDR1 and CDR2: SNHLY, FYNNEI. The CDR3 covers 12 residues. This entry belongs to a study of regulatory T cells in long-lasting Graves disease. The sample's time point: persistent/refractory GD, antithyroid drugs over 5 years with positive TRAb. The TCR library was prepared using RNA isolated from PBMCs. In each case, Graves' disease was diagnosed per American Thyroid Association guidelines. The authors built TCR beta libraries using iRepertoire HTBI primers and Arm-PCR of CDR3 regions. One entry per CDR3 protein, called by TCRdb with MiXCR from the multiplex PCR reads. This repertoire shows 310,000 or so distinct CDR3 sequences, around a fifth found once; its top ten account for approximately 31%.

This receptor was taken from a female donor with Graves disease. The specimen comprised peripheral blood mononuclear cells (PBMCs), sampled when the disease was refractory, from a patient treated with antithyroid drugs. The chain combines TRBV2 with TRBJ2-7; D is undetermined. The CDR3 DNA reads as TGTGCCAGCAGATCCCCGGGTCTCGAGCAGTACTTC. Translated: CASRSPGLEQYF.